The next 7 T cell receptor beta chains were all read from a single sample in a study of OX40 agonist ivuxolimab in advanced cancers. TCRdb's table, derived via immunoSEQ multiplex PCR, lists solely in-frame clones and lacks some. The top ten hold about 5% of the sample, which has some 50,000 clones, 85% to 90% seen once. The sequences come from CD4+ or CD8+ T cells sorted from blood, collected in a trial of the OX40 agonist ivuxolimab. These receptors came from an adult with an advanced solid tumor such as melanoma, head and neck, liver or kidney cancer.

This clone was observed once. The rearrangement links TRBV6-5 to TRBJ2-7, with 7 nucleotides matching TRBD2. The trim removed 6 bases at V and 1 base at J, leaving 6 bases unmatched. This CDR3 is built from 14 residues. Germline loops: CDR1 MNHEY, CDR2 SVGAGI. CDR3 in DNA: TGTGCCAGCAGAGGGACTACCCCATCCTACGAGCAGTACTTC. Translated, it gives CASRGTTPSYEQYF.

The CDR3 is CAISEGRGPETQYF. CDR3 DNA: TGTGCCATCAGTGAGGGGAGAGGGCCAGAGACCCAGTACTTC. The chain carries TRBV10-3 and TRBJ2-5; a possible D gene is TRBD2 (5 bases). V lost 2 bases and J lost 4, with 11 bases in between. Germline CDR1 ENHRY, CDR2 SYGVKD. The CDR3 sequence is 14 residues long.

The chain joins TRBV1 to TRBJ1-2. TRBV1 is designated a pseudogene. The CDR3 runs 16 residues. CDR3 sequence: CTSSQPSLRKTYGYTF. The CDR3 DNA is TGCACCAGCAGCCAACCTAGTTTGCGAAAGACCTATGGCTACACCTTC.

The V gene is TRBV15, the J gene TRBJ2-1; possibly TRBD1 for D (6 bases). The CDR3 spans 15 residues. The germline gives CDR1 LNHNV, CDR2 YYDKDF (reference sequence). V was cut by 2 bases and J by 7 bases, with 15 bases left in between. The CDR3 loop reads CATSRPPGQPNEQFF. The CDR3 DNA is TGTGCCACCAGCAGACCCCCGGGACAACCGAATGAGCAGTTCTTC.

This chain joins TRBV10-1 and TRBJ1-1; 10 nucleotides agree with TRBD1. The germline CDR1 and CDR2 sequences are WNHNN and SYGVQD (reference sequence). The CDR3 is 16 residues long. V gave up 4 bases and J gave up 4 bases; unmatched junction bases: 9. CDR3 DNA sequence: TGCGCCAGCAGTGGGGGACAGGGGCTTTGCGGCACTGAAGCTTTCTTT. Its translation: CASSGGQGLCGTEAFF.

The chain employs TRBV25-1 and TRBJ2-6, with D perhaps TRBD1 (5 bases). The V and J ends lost 7 bases and 4 bases respectively, with 14 bases between them. The germline gives CDR1 MGHDK, CDR2 SYGVNS. The length of the CDR3 is 15 residues. CDR3 bases: TGTGCCAGCACCCCGGGTGGGGCGGGGGCCAACGTCCTGACTTTC. Translation: CASTPGGAGANVLTF.

The chain has TRBV5-1 and TRBJ1-5; a weak D match, TRBD1 (5 bases). The germline V gene has CDR1 SGHRS and CDR2 YFSETQ. Trimming stripped 4 bases from V and 2 bases from J, with 10 bases between. The CDR3 has 14 residues. The CDR3 reads CASSPGQGNQPQHF. The CDR3, as DNA: TGCGCCAGCAGCCCAGGACAAGGCAATCAGCCCCAGCATTTT. Drawing the rest from reference TRBV5-1 and TRBJ1-5, the complete variable domain is KAGVTQTPRYLIKTRGQQVTLSCSPISGHRSVSWYQQTPGQGLQFLFEYFSETQRNKGNFPGRFSGRQFSNSRSEMNVSTLELGDSALYLCASSPGQGNQPQHFGDGTRLSIL.